This T cell receptor (beta chain) was recovered during a study of blood T cell repertoires in COVID-19. Study context: The cDNA or gDNA used as material had been derived from T cells, B-cell-depleted T cells, or PBMCs.

Researchers sorted participants into cohorts using their self-reported clinical history. Each recovered donor of Cohort 3 presented with two negative PCRs, clearance, or symptom resolution. CDR1 LGHNA and CDR2 YNFKEQ come from the germline V gene. V was shortened by 3 bases and J by 2 bases, with 7 bases between the two germline ends. The CDR3 is 14 residues long. The repertoire was sequenced with immunoSEQ multiplex PCR; TCRdb's copy has only in-frame clones and lacks some. The sample records roughly 290,000 clones, around 85% being singletons. What was sequenced was PBMCs or T cells enriched from blood (not recorded which). This clonotype was sampled from a woman younger than 45 who had recovered from COVID-19. The chain recombines TRBV4-2 with TRBJ1-4; D is possibly TRBD1 (5 bases). The CDR3 loop is CASSHRVTNEKLFF. DNA for the CDR3: TGTGCCAGCAGCCACAGGGTCACTAATGAAAAACTGTTTTTT.